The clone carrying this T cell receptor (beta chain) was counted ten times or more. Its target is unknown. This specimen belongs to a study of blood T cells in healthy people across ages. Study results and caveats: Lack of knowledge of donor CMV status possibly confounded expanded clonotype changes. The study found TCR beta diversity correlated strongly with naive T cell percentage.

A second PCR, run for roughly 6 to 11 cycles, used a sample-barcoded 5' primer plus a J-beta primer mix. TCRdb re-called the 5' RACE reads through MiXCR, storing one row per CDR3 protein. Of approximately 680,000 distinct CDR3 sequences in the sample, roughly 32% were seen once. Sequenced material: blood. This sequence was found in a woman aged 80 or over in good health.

The DNA of the CDR3 is TGTGCCAGTAGTATGCAGTTCGGGGGTGAGACCCAGTACTTC. Translation gives CASSMQFGGETQYF. The chain links TRBV19 to TRBJ2-5, with a weak D call TRBD2 (6 bases). CDR3 length: 14 residues. V was trimmed by 3 bases and J by 5 bases, leaving 13 bases between them. Germline loops: CDR1 LNHDA, CDR2 SQIVND (reference sequence).